This is a list of T cell receptor beta chains from one sample in a study of CD8 T cells in ankylosing spondylitis. TCRdb ran MiXCR on the 5' RACE reads and lists one entry per CDR3 protein. The sample lists more than 650,000 distinct CDR3 sequences, 12% occurring once. The sample comprised blood, either unsorted or a sorted T cell fraction (not recorded which). The receptors derive from a male donor with ankylosing spondylitis. CDR3s include the opening cysteine and the closing phenylalanine or tryptophan. The D gene is left open where the match is weak. Size is stated for part of the rows, as once, few or many counts, or as a class when the clone is expanded.

TRBJ2-1 | TRBV20-1 | few | TRBD1 | TGCAGTGCAGAACGGACAGGGATTTCCTACAATGAGCAGTTCTTC | CSAERTGISYNEQFF
TRBJ2-5 | TRBV7-2 | few | TRBD1 | TGTGCCAGCAGCTTACGAAGGACAGGGGCTGTAGAGACCCAGTACTTC | CASSLRRTGAVETQYF
TRBJ2-2 | TRBV5-1 | many | TRBD1 | TGCGCCAGCAGCCCCCCGGGACAGGGGTCTCCGGGGACCGGGGAGCTGTTTTTT | CASSPPGQGSPGTGELFF
TRBJ1-5 | TRBV7-8 | few | . | TGTGCCAGCAGCCGGGGGGATGGTCAGCCCCAGCATTTT | CASSRGDGQPQHF
TRBJ1-1 | TRBV7-9 | . | . | TGTGCCAGCTGCTCCGCGGGGCGGACTGAAGCTTTCTTT | CASCSAGRTEAFF
TRBJ2-2 | TRBV28 | few | . | TGTGCCAGCACCGAGGCGGGACATAACACCGGGGAGCTGTTTTTT | CASTEAGHNTGELFF
TRBJ2-7 | TRBV20-1 | . | TRBD2 | TGCAGTGCTAGACGGATTAGCGGGGCGCGCGAGCAGTACTTC | CSARRISGAREQYF
TRBJ2-5 | TRBV19 | few | . | TGTGCCAGTAGTATCAACAGCATCCCACGAGAGACCCAGTACTTC | CASSINSIPRETQYF
TRBJ2-7 | TRBV9 | . | . | TGTGCCAGCAGCGTAGATCAAGGATCCGAGCAGTACTTC | CASSVDQGSEQYF
TRBJ2-7 | TRBV20-1 | . | . | TGCAGTGCTTCCCGGGACTCCTTAGGCGAGCAGTACTTC | CSASRDSLGEQYF
TRBJ2-3 | TRBV20-1 | many | . | TGCAGTGCTAGACCGTTCCCAGCACCACGCCAGGGTGGCACAGATACGCAGTATTTT | CSARPFPAPRQGGTDTQYF
TRBJ2-5 | TRBV5-1 | few | . | TGCGCCAGCAGGATCGGGGTCCAAGAGACCCAGTACTTC | CASRIGVQETQYF
TRBJ2-5 | TRBV9 | . | TRBD2 | TGTGCCAGCAGCGTAGGGGGACTAGCGGGGCAAGAGACCCAGTACTTC | CASSVGGLAGQETQYF
TRBJ2-4 | TRBV28 | few | . | TGTGCCAGCAGTTCTTTGGGCATTCAGTACTTC | CASSSLGIQYF
TRBJ1-1 | TRBV6-2/TRBV6-3 | . | . | TGTGCCAGCAGTTACAGGACACCCCCTGAAGCTTTCTTT | CASSYRTPPEAFF
TRBJ2-5 | TRBV11-2 | . | . | TGTGCCAGCACCTATGCCTTCCCGGGCCGACGTCCGGGGGAGACCCAGTACTTC | CASTYAFPGRRPGETQYF
TRBJ2-5 | TRBV20-1 | few | . | TGCAGTGCTATTAGCGTGGCCCGAGAGACCCAGTACTTC | CSAISVARETQYF
TRBJ1-1 | TRBV20-1 | . | . | TGCAGTGCCTCAGAAGGGGCGCTAAACACTGAAGCTTTCTTT | CSASEGALNTEAFF
TRBJ2-3 | TRBV7-9 | . | TRBD1 | TGTGCCAGCAGCTTTGGGTACAGGGGGCGAACAGATACGCAGTATTTT | CASSFGYRGRTDTQYF
TRBJ2-7 | TRBV4-1 | . | . | TGCGCCAGCAGCCAAGCTCAGACGAGTCATTACGAGCAGTACTTC | CASSQAQTSHYEQYF
TRBJ2-7 | TRBV5-1 | many | . | TGCGCCAGCAGCCCGGGACAAGGGGTCACCCAGCAGTACTTC | CASSPGQGVTQQYF
TRBJ2-5 | TRBV4-3 | . | TRBD2 | TGCGCCAGCAGCCAAGCTCACGGCGGGAGGGAATGGGAGACCCAGTACTTC | CASSQAHGGREWETQYF